These T cell receptor beta chains were read from a single sample in a study of blood T cell repertoires in COVID-19. Only in-frame clones appear in the TCRdb table, and some are missing; sequencing was by immunoSEQ multiplex PCR. The top ten clones hold roughly 8.4% of a sample with around 55,000 clones, about nine tenths of them seen once. Sequencing used peripheral blood. Receptor source: a man between 60 and 70 years old with active COVID-19. Each CDR3 is given with its conserved first and last residue. The D gene is left open where the match is weak. The listing skips clone size in some rows; elsewhere it reads once, few, many or a size class.

cdr3_nt cdr3_aa j_call d_call v_call clone_size
TGTGCCAGCAGTTTGGCAGGGCTCTCTGGAAACACCATATATTTT CASSLAGLSGNTIYF TRBJ1-3 NA TRBV28 once
TGCGCCAGCAGCCCTTTGGGGCAGGATGGTTGGCCCCAGCATTTT CASSPLGQDGWPQHF TRBJ1-5 NA TRBV5-1 NA
TGCGCCAGCAGCGGGGACAGGGAAGTATACGAGCAGTACTTC CASSGDREVYEQYF TRBJ2-7 TRBD1 TRBV5-1 NA
TGTGCCAGCAGGACTGGACAGGGAAACACCGGGGAGCTGTTTTTT CASRTGQGNTGELFF TRBJ2-2 TRBD1 TRBV6-5 NA
TGCGCCAGCAGCGATACCGGGACATATAACACTGAAGCTTTCTTT CASSDTGTYNTEAFF TRBJ1-1 NA TRBV5-1 NA
TGTGCCAGCAGCCAAGGAGGGGGACATAATAGCAATCAGCCCCAGCATTTT CASSQGGGHNSNQPQHF TRBJ1-5 NA TRBV4-2 few
TGTGCCAGCAGTGCCGGACTGGCGGGGATCACAGATACGCAGTATTTT CASSAGLAGITDTQYF TRBJ2-3 NA TRBV2 NA
TGTGCCAGCAGTTTACCCGGACTACCTTCCTACGAGCAGTACTTC CASSLPGLPSYEQYF TRBJ2-7 NA TRBV27 few
TGCGCCAGCAGCTCCGGGACAGGGGGTAGTGAGACCCAGTACTTC CASSSGTGGSETQYF TRBJ2-5 TRBD1 TRBV5-1 NA
TGTGCCAGCAGCTTCGGATTAGCGGGAGATGGTGAGCAGTTCTTC CASSFGLAGDGEQFF TRBJ2-1 TRBD2 TRBV7-9 NA
TGTGCCAGCAGTCTCCGACAGGGTACGTCTGGAAACACCATATATTTT CASSLRQGTSGNTIYF TRBJ1-3 TRBD1 TRBV28 once
TGTGCCAGCTCCCGCGGGACTAGCGACACAGATACGCAGTATTTT CASSRGTSDTDTQYF TRBJ2-3 TRBD2 TRBV5-4 NA
TGTGCCACCAGCAGAGCTCAGGGGACCCCCAGCTCCTACGAGCAGTACTTC CATSRAQGTPSSYEQYF TRBJ2-7 NA TRBV15 NA
TGCGCCAGCAGCCACCCCGGACTGAACAATGAGCAGTTCTTC CASSHPGLNNEQFF TRBJ2-1 NA TRBV4-1 NA
TGTGCCAGCAGTGGTCCGACCATTTGGGCCAATCAGCCCCAGCATTTT CASSGPTIWANQPQHF TRBJ1-5 NA TRBV2 NA
TGTGCCACCAGTGCCCGGGGAACCGGGGAGCTGTTTTTT CATSARGTGELFF TRBJ2-2 NA TRBV24-1 NA
TGTGCCAGCAGTATCGGGACTAGCCAGGGTCGGGCCCAGTACTTC CASSIGTSQGRAQYF TRBJ2-5 TRBD2 TRBV27 NA
TGTGCCAGCAGTTGGGACAGGAGCTCCTACGAGCAGTACTTC CASSWDRSSYEQYF TRBJ2-7 TRBD1 TRBV27 NA
TGTGCCTGGAGTGTAATCCGCCTGACTAGGGAAGTGTTTGGGACGCAGTATTTT CAWSVIRLTREVFGTQYF TRBJ2-3 NA TRBV30 NA
TGTGCCAGCTCACCTGAGCTGGGACTAGGGGCGAACACCGGGGAGCTGTTTTTT CASSPELGLGANTGELFF TRBJ2-2 TRBD2 TRBV18 NA
TGTGCCAGCAGCCGTCGGGTGTTCCCTGGCTACACCTTC CASSRRVFPGYTF TRBJ1-2 NA TRBV13 NA
TGCGCCAGCAGTGAGAACTCTGATACGCAGTATTTT CASSENSDTQYF TRBJ2-3 NA TRBV10-1 NA
TGTGCCAGTAGTGACGGGACAGATCTCACAGATACGCAGTATTTT CASSDGTDLTDTQYF TRBJ2-3 TRBD1 TRBV19 NA